This T cell receptor (beta chain) emerged from a study of graft-versus-host responses after intestinal transplantation. Investigators treated the graft tissue so that it released intraepithelial and lamina propria lymphocytes. Sequencing used immunoSEQ multiplex PCR; TCRdb keeps in-frame clones, though not all of them. There are 37,000 or so clones in the sample; approximately 90% occur only once, and roughly 18% lies in the top ten. The germline V and J ends were trimmed by 4 bases and 2 bases, with 9 bases remaining between them. The CDR3 runs 15 residues. Germline lookup yields CDR1 SNHLY and CDR2 FYNNEI.

The chain combines TRBV2 with TRBJ2-6, with D tentatively TRBD2 (5 bases). Material: ileum tissue, obtained around 190 days after intestinal transplant. The source of this sequence is a human patient who received an intestinal transplant, so some T cells may come from the graft donor. The CDR3 loop reads CASSGSRAGANVLTF. The DNA for the CDR3 is TGTGCCAGCAGTGGCTCGAGGGCTGGGGCCAACGTCCTGACTTTC.